This entry is about one TCR beta chain. The target antigen is unknown. Time point denoted: recipient sample about 28 days before transplant, after cytoreduction. The data derive from a study of T cell clonotyping in hematopoietic cell transplantation. Study results and caveats: At the given depth, recipient repertoires were over 95% de novo clonotypes. No sorting was done, leaving CD4 and CD8 contributions mixed.

Assay: immunoSEQ multiplex PCR; the TCRdb copy retains only in-frame clones and omits some. This sample has some 28,000 clones; approximately 81% occur once, and the top ten carry around 1.9%. The V gene lost 2 bases and the J gene lost 6 bases, with 6 bases spanning the gap. The germline gives CDR1 SGHRS, CDR2 YFSETQ. The CDR3 runs 12 residues. The sequence derives from a man aged 40-50 years with acute myeloid leukemia. Some clones in this sample may be carry-over from other donors' samples. V is TRBV5-1 and J is TRBJ2-1, with D uncertain. The sample was peripheral blood mononuclear cells, taken before stem cell transplant. The CDR3: CASSFRPNEQFF. The CDR3 nucleotides are TGCGCCAGCAGCTTCCGGCCCAATGAGCAGTTCTTC.